These 14 T cell receptor beta chains originate from one sample sequenced in a study of blood T cell repertoires in COVID-19. TCRdb's table, derived via immunoSEQ multiplex PCR, lists solely in-frame clones and lacks some. The sample lists about 160,000 clones, approximately 87% occurring once. Sequencing used peripheral blood. The receptors were gathered from a woman in her seventies with COVID-19, enrolled during active disease.

This chain connects TRBV30 to TRBJ2-1; perhaps TRBD2 as D (6 bases). Deletions cut 0 bases from V and 4 bases from J, with 13 bases between. This CDR3 has 15 residues. CDR1 is GTSNPN, CDR2 SVGIG, per germline (reference sequence). CDR3 DNA sequence: TGTGCCTGGAGTGTTAGAGCGGGTACATACAATGAGCAGTTCTTC. This translates into CAWSVRAGTYNEQFF.

J is TRBJ2-3 and V is TRBV25-1; TRBD2 matches 10 bases. The CDR3 runs 17 residues. The ends lost 4 bases at V and 0 bases at J; junction bases unmatched: 7. Per the germline V gene, CDR1 is MGHDK and CDR2 is SYGVNS. This CDR3 is CASSAASGGPSTDTQYF. The DNA of the CDR3 is TGTGCCAGCAGTGCCGCTAGCGGGGGACCCAGCACAGATACGCAGTATTTT.

The V gene is TRBV5-1, the J gene TRBJ1-2, with D maybe TRBD1 (5 bases). The V and J ends lost 4 bases and 2 bases respectively, with 18 bases between them. Per the germline V gene, CDR1 is SGHRS and CDR2 is YFSETQ. CDR3 size: 16 residues. The CDR3 spells CASSAWAGQANYGYTF. In DNA form, the CDR3 reads TGCGCCAGCAGCGCCTGGGCGGGGCAGGCGAACTATGGCTACACCTTC.

This clone was detected a few times. V gene TRBV19 combines with J gene TRBJ1-3; D is undetermined. Germline CDR1 LNHDA, CDR2 SQIVND (reference sequence). This CDR3 comprises 14 residues. V lost 7 bases and J lost 4, with 14 bases in between. The CDR3 nucleotides are TGTGCCAGTATTGACGGAGGATTGGGAAACACCATATATTTT. This gives the protein CASIDGGLGNTIYF.

V is TRBV7-9 and J is TRBJ1-3; 10 bases map to TRBD1. The length of the CDR3 is 16 residues. CDR1 is SEHNR, CDR2 FQNEAQ, per germline (reference sequence). V lost 5 bases to trimming and J lost 0 bases; unmatched junction nucleotides: 4. The CDR3 reads CASSKDRGSSGNTIYF. Here the CDR3 DNA reads TGTGCCAGCAGCAAGGACAGGGGGAGCTCTGGAAACACCATATATTTT. The full variable domain, completed using reference TRBV7-9 and TRBJ1-3, is DTGVSQNPRHKITKRGQNVTFRCDPISEHNRLYWYRQTLGQGPEFLTYFQNEAQLEKSRLLSDRFSAERPKGSFSTLEIQRTEQGDSAMYLCASSKDRGSSGNTIYFGEGSWLTVV.

The chain combines TRBV13 with TRBJ2-1; D might be TRBD1 (6 bases). Germline CDR1 reads PRHDT; CDR2 reads FYEKMQ (reference sequence). V lost 2 bases and J lost 7, with 21 bases in between. This CDR3 is 17 amino acids long. The CDR3 protein is CASSLNRGIMRVNEQFF. The CDR3 DNA is TGTGCCAGCAGCTTAAATAGGGGGATCATGCGGGTGAATGAGCAGTTCTTC.

This clone was observed a handful of times. The same CDR3 also results from other DNA sequences found in this sample. The V gene is TRBV3-1 (or the pseudogene TRBV3-2), the J gene TRBJ2-2; D not certain. The germline V and J ends were trimmed by 1 base and 4 bases, with 4 bases remaining between them. CDR1 LGHDT and CDR2 YNNKEL come from the germline V gene (reference sequence). CDR3 length equals 13 residues. In nucleotides, the CDR3 is TGTGCCAGCAGCCAAGTGAGCACCGGGGAGCTGTTTTTT. Its translation is CASSQVSTGELFF.

Remarks on this clone: The junction differs from germline at one of its ends, possibly a read error. The chain is built from TRBV7-9 and TRBJ1-5, with D tentatively TRBD1 (5 bases). The CDR3 sequence is 13 residues long. Germline loops: CDR1 SEHNR, CDR2 FQNEAQ (reference sequence). In DNA form, the CDR3 reads TGTGCCAGCAGCCCATCTGGGACTCTAAGACTTGATTTT. It specifies CASSPSGTLRLDF.

The chain couples TRBV5-1 to TRBJ1-1; weak D call: TRBD1 (5 bases). The V and J ends lost 5 bases and 3 bases respectively, with 20 bases between them. This CDR3 is built from 16 residues. The germline gives CDR1 SGHRS, CDR2 YFSETQ. The CDR3: CASSQATGVDDTEAFF. The CDR3, as DNA: TGCGCCAGCAGTCAAGCAACGGGGGTTGACGACACTGAAGCTTTCTTT.

The chain recombines TRBV11-2 with TRBJ1-5; D is undetermined. CDR3 length equals 13 residues. V lost 1 base and J 5 bases, leaving 6 bases between the germline ends. Germline CDR1 is SGHAT and CDR2 is FQNNGV. This CDR3 reads CASSLVRDQPQHF. The DNA for the CDR3 is TGTGCCAGCAGCTTAGTGCGGGATCAGCCCCAGCATTTT. Variable domain in full (rest from reference TRBV11-2 and TRBJ1-5): EAGVAQSPRYKIIEKRQSVAFWCNPISGHATLYWYQQILGQGPKLLIQFQNNGVVDDSQLPKDRFSAERLKGVDSTLKIQPAKLEDSAVYLCASSLVRDQPQHFGDGTRLSIL.

V and J are TRBV1 and TRBJ1-2. TRBV1 is annotated as a pseudogene. CDR3 length equals 11 residues. The CDR3: CTSSPGGLCTF. The CDR3 DNA sequence: TGCACCAGCAGCCCGGGGGGCCTTTGCACCTTC.

The gene calls are TRBV29-1 and TRBJ2-2; TRBD1 agrees at 7 bases. This CDR3 comprises 13 residues. Germline V gene data show CDR1 as SQVTM and CDR2 as ANQGSEA. The junction had 3 bases not matched to a gene; V was cut back by 4 bases and J by 4 bases. CDR3 in DNA: TGCAGCGTTGGAGGGGGCATCACCGGGGAGCTGTTTTTT. Amino acid sequence: CSVGGGITGELFF.

The count of this clone is one. The rearrangement links TRBV11-1 to TRBJ1-1, with D maybe TRBD1 (5 bases). CDR3 length equals 15 residues. V lost 1 base and J 3 bases, leaving 12 bases between the germline ends. CDR1 and CDR2 from the germline V gene are SGHAT and FQDESV (reference sequence). The DNA of the CDR3 is TGTGCCAGCAGCTTAGATCAGGGTAGGGACACTGAAGCTTTCTTT. Amino acid sequence: CASSLDQGRDTEAFF.

This clone appeared a single time. The chain has TRBV7-6 and TRBJ2-5; D possibly corresponds to TRBD2 (6 bases). The CDR3 spans 14 residues. Per germline, CDR1 SGHVS and CDR2 FNYEAQ. V was trimmed by 4 bases and J by 5 bases, leaving 14 bases between them. The DNA of the CDR3 is TGTGCCAGCAGCTCACTCCGCGGGGCCGAGACCCAGTACTTC. Amino acids: CASSSLRGAETQYF.